This TCR beta chain derives from a study of CD8+CD57+ T cells in acquired aplastic anemia (dated by TCRdb to the late 2010s). Regarding the research as a whole: A mean of approximately 3 ug of DNA, ranging from roughly 0.17 to 30 ug, was extracted from sorted CD4+ and CD8+ cells. A CD8+CD57+ expansion meant a frequency higher than the mean frequency seen in healthy subjects. On the study overall, not on this receptor specifically: Some 30 CD8+ CDR3 sequences were found to be shared between patients and controls, but these sequences appeared to be highly expressed in patients and within the immunodominant clones of the patients. No significant difference in CD8+ Simpson's diversity was found between patients and healthy controls (P=0.060).

This clonotype was counted at least ten times. Its antigen has not been determined. Base qualities were left out, and no much larger clone turns up one base away. Profiling of TCR beta VDJ combinations and CDR3 sequences used genomic DNA as the template. An Illumina HiSeq 2000 was the platform used for TCR repertoire sequencing. For the original study's pipeline: TRBV/TRBJ rearrangement plots, CDR3 size and DJ length profiles, and Simpson's diversity index were used to evaluate the repertoires. Whichever DNA sequence was most abundant in the deep sequencing data was defined as the immunodominant clone. CDR3 amino acid sequences were screened for sharing across subjects and were compared with published repertoires and the VDJdb database. TCRdb took the public reads, trimmed them with fastp at Q25, ran MiXCR for clone calling and kept in-frame beta chains. For every CDR3 protein sequence, its rows merge into one entry that carries the most common genes and DNA. TCRdb, rather than the study authors, made the V and J calls. A total of 150,000 to 200,000 distinct CDR3 sequences appear in this sample, roughly 45% of them only once. Together, the top ten hold 2.5% to 4% of the sample.

The patients picked for sequencing were ones in whom flow cytometry had shown an expansion of CD8+CD57+ cells. Severe acquired aplastic anemia was diagnosed in all patients according to International Study of Aplastic Anemia and Agranulocytosis and Camitta criteria. No therapy had been received by the patients at the time of blood sampling. In the study, sorted CD4+ and CD8+ blood T cells from patients with severe aplastic anemia and from healthy subjects underwent deep sequencing of TCR repertoires. Patients were enrolled in the USA under clinicaltrials.gov protocols 00001620, 01623167, 00001397, 00071045, 00081523 and 00961064. Ficoll-Paque density gradient centrifugation was used to isolate peripheral blood mononuclear cells. CD4+ and CD8+ T cells were sorted by FACS or magnetic beads before DNA extraction. Inclusive of the bounding cysteine and phenylalanine, the CDR3 is 15 residues long. The entry retains the CDR3 DNA only, 45 bases that are in frame from base 1. The junction carries 15 bases between V and J, which are trimmed by 3 bases and 4 bases respectively. Reading the germline V gene gives CDR1 SGHTA and CDR2 FQGTGA.

The chain joins TRBV7-3 to TRBJ1-2; the D segment cannot be called with confidence. The sequence was obtained from a human donor with aplastic anemia. What was sequenced was sorted CD4+, CD8+, or CD8+CD57+ T cells (not recorded which) from PBMCs. The CDR3 sequence is CASSLRPEPLYGYTF. The DNA is TGTGCCAGCAGCTTGAGACCTGAGCCTCTCTATGGCTACACCTTC.